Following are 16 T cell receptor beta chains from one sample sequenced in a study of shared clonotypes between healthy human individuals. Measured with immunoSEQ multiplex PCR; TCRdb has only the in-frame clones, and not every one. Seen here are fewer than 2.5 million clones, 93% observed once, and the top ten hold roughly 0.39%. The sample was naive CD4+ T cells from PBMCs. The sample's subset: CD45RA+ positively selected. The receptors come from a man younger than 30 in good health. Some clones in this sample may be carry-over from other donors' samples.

The CDR3 loop is CASSPSEGREGYTF. Written as DNA, the CDR3 is TGTGCCAGCAGCCCCTCCGAGGGGAGGGAGGGCTACACCTTC. V is TRBV6-4 and J is TRBJ1-2, with a weak D call TRBD1 (5 bases). Germline CDR1 is MRHNA and CDR2 is SNTAGT. Trimming shortened V by 6 bases and J by 8 bases, and 19 bases separated the two germline ends. CDR3 length: 14 residues.

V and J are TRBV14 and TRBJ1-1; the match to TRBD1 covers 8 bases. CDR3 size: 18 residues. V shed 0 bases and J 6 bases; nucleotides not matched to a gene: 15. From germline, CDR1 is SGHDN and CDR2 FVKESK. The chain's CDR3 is CASSQDLRRGTGGAEAFF. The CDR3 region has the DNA TGTGCCAGCAGCCAAGATCTGCGTCGGGGGACAGGAGGGGCTGAAGCTTTCTTT.

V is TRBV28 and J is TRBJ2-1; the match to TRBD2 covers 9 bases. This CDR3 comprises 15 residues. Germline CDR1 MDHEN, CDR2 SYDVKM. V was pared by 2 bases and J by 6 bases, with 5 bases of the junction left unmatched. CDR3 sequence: CASSLTSGLFNEQFF. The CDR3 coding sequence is TGTGCCAGCAGTTTAACTAGCGGGTTATTCAATGAGCAGTTCTTC.

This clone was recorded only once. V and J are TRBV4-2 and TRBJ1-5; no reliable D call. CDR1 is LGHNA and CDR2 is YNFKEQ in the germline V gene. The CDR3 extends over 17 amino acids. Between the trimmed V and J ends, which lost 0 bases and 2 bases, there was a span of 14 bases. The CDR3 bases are TGTGCCAGCAGCCAAGATCTCTCACGTTATGGCAATCAGCCCCAGCATTTT. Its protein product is CASSQDLSRYGNQPQHF.

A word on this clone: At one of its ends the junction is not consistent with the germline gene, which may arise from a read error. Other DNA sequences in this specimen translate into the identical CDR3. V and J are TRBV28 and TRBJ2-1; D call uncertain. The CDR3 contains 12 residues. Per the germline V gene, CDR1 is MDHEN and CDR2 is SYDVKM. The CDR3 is CASSLTYNEQFF. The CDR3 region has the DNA TGTGCCAGCAGTTTAACGTACAATGAGCAATTCTTC.

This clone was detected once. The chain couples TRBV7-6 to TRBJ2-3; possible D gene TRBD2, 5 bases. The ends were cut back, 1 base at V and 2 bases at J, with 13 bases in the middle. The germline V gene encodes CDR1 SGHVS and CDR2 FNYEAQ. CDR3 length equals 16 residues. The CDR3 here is CASSLEGRPPTDTQYF. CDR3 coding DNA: TGTGCCAGCAGCTTAGAAGGGAGACCCCCCACAGATACGCAGTATTTT.

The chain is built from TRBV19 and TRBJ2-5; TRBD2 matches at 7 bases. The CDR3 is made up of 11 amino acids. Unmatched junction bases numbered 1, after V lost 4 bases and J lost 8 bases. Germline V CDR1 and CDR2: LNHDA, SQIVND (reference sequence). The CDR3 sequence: CASSSGSTQYF. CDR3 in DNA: TGTGCCAGTAGTAGCGGGAGCACCCAGTACTTC.

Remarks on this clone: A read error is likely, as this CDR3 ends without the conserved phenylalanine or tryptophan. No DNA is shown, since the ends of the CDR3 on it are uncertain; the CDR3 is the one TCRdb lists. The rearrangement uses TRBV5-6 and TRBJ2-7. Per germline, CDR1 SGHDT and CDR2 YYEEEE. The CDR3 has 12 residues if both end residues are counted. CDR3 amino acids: CASSLLIRNPCH.

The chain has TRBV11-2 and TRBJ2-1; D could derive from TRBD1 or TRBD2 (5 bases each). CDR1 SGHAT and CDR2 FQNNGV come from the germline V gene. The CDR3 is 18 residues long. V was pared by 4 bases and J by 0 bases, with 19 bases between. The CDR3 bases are TGTGCCAGCAGCTCAATAAGGGCCGAGGGGTTCTCCTACAATGAGCAGTTCTTC. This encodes CASSSIRAEGFSYNEQFF.

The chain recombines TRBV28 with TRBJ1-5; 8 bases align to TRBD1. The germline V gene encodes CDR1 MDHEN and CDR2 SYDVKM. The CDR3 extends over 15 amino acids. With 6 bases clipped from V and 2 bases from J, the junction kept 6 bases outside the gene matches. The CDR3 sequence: CASRDDRGGNQPQHF. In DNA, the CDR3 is TGTGCCAGCAGGGACGACAGGGGAGGCAATCAGCCCCAGCATTTT.

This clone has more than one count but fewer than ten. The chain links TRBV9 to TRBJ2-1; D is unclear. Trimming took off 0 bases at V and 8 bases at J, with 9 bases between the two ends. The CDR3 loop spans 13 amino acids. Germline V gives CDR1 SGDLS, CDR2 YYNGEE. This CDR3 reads CASSVDFGDEQFF. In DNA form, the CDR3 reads TGTGCCAGCAGCGTAGACTTTGGCGATGAGCAGTTCTTC.

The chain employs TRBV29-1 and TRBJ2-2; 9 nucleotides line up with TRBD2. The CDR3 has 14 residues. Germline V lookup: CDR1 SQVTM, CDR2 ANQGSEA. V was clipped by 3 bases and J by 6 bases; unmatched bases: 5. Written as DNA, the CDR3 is TGCAGCGTTGAGGGCGGGAGGGCCGCCGGGGAGCTGTTTTTT. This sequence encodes CSVEGGRAAGELFF.

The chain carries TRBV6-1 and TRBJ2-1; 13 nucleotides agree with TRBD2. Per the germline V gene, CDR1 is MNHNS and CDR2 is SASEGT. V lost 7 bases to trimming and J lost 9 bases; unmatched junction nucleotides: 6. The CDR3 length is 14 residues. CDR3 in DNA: TGTGCCAGCACCGGGACTAGCGGGGCTGGTGAGCAGTTCTTC. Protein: CASTGTSGAGEQFF.

The CDR3 sequence: CASSQGQNYGYTF. CDR3 nucleotide sequence: TGTGCCAGCAGCCAGGGACAGAACTATGGCTACACCTTC. The chain joins TRBV28 to TRBJ1-2; TRBD1 agrees at 7 bases. The CDR3 covers 13 residues. The junction had 3 bases not matched to a gene; V was cut back by 6 bases and J by 2 bases. Germline assignment: CDR1 MDHEN and CDR2 SYDVKM.

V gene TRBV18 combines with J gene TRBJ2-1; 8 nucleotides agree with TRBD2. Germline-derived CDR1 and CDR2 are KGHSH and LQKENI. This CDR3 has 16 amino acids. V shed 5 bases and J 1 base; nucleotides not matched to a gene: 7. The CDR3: CASSSRAGESYNEQFF. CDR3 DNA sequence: TGTGCCAGCTCATCCCGAGCGGGAGAATCCTACAATGAGCAGTTCTTC.

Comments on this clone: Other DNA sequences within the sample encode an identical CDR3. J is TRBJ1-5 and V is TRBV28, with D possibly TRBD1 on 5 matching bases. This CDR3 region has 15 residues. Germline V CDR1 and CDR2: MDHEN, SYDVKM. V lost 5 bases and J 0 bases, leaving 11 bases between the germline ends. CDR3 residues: CASSPTGSSNQPQHF. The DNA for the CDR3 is TGTGCCAGCAGTCCTACAGGCTCTAGCAATCAGCCCCAGCATTTT.